Shown below are 21 T cell receptor beta chains from a single sample sequenced in a study of STAT3 mutations in large granular lymphocyte leukemia. Findings of the study overall: In T-cell large granular lymphocyte leukemia, about half of patients showed multiple immunodominant subclonotypes.

TCRdb's table, derived via immunoSEQ multiplex PCR, lists solely in-frame clones and lacks some. The data show approximately 42,000 clones, about 81% seen once. These receptors have no known antigen. Material: PBMCs. The receptors were gathered from a human donor with T large granular lymphocyte leukemia. Some clones in this sample may be carry-over from other donors' samples.

The chain employs TRBV29-1 and TRBJ2-3; 8 bases agree with TRBD1. After removal of 6 bases from V and 1 base from J, the junction contained 6 bases not matched to a gene. CDR3 length: 14 residues. The V gene's germline CDR1 is SQVTM and CDR2 ANQGSEA. CDR3: CSVGQGEGTDTQYF. CDR3 bases: TGCAGCGTCGGACAGGGTGAAGGCACAGATACGCAGTATTTT.

The chain carries TRBV18 and TRBJ1-6; no firm D call. V lost 0 bases and J lost 7, with 7 bases in between. Per germline, CDR1 KGHSH and CDR2 LQKENI. The CDR3 runs 14 residues. CDR3: CASSPPSINSPLHF. The CDR3 DNA follows: TGTGCCAGCTCACCACCGTCCATCAATTCACCCCTCCACTTT.

The V call is TRBV9, the J call TRBJ1-4; 8 nucleotides line up with TRBD1. The CDR3 totals 16 residues. With V trimmed by 4 bases and J by 1 base, 6 bases remained unmatched. Germline CDR1 is SGDLS and CDR2 is YYNGEE. CDR3 amino acids: CASSRTGKLTNEKLFF. In DNA, the CDR3 is TGTGCCAGCAGCCGGACAGGGAAACTAACTAATGAAAAACTGTTTTTT.

The chain recombines TRBV19 with TRBJ2-7, with TRBD1 identical over 11 bases. Germline-derived CDR1 and CDR2 are LNHDA and SQIVND (reference sequence). The CDR3 runs to 15 residues. Trimming cost V 2 bases and J 7 bases; bases outside gene matches: 7. The CDR3 sequence is CASSIISGTGGEQYF. The CDR3 nucleotides are TGTGCCAGTAGTATAATTTCCGGGACAGGGGGTGAGCAGTACTTC.

The V and J genes are TRBV4-2 and TRBJ2-1; D perhaps matches TRBD2 (5 bases). Trimming removed 5 bases from V and 6 bases from J, with 17 bases in between. This CDR3 spans 15 amino acids. The germline V gene encodes CDR1 LGHNA and CDR2 YNFKEQ. The CDR3 spells CASSAGADPTNEQFF. CDR3 nucleotides: TGTGCCAGCAGCGCGGGCGCCGATCCTACCAATGAGCAGTTCTTC.

This clone was seen more than once but under ten times. This sequence joins TRBV7-2 and TRBJ1-5; no firm D call. The CDR3 is 15 amino acids. CDR1 is SGHTA and CDR2 is FQGNSA in the germline V gene. Trimming removed 0 bases at V and 0 bases at J, with 6 bases between. This CDR3 reads CASSLAWDSNQPQHF. DNA for the CDR3: TGTGCCAGCAGCTTAGCGTGGGATAGCAATCAGCCCCAGCATTTT.

The chain combines TRBV20-1 with TRBJ1-2; unclear D gene. The CDR3 contains 11 residues. CDR1 and CDR2 (germline): DFQATT, SNEGSKA (reference sequence). Trimming stripped 3 bases from V and 10 bases from J, with 12 bases between. The CDR3 protein is CSARVGPDYTF. The CDR3 DNA is TGCAGTGCTAGGGTTGGTCCAGACTACACCTTC.

The CDR3 nucleotides read TGTGCCAGCAGTGGTGGGGTCAATCAGCCCCAGCATTTT. Its translation: CASSGGVNQPQHF. The chain has TRBV6-1 and TRBJ1-5; D not certain. This CDR3 region has 13 residues. Looked up from germline, CDR1 is MNHNS and CDR2 is SASEGT. V was shortened by 4 bases and J by 3 bases, with 7 bases between the two germline ends.

This chain joins TRBV7-9 and TRBJ1-3; D is unclear. Germline V gene sequence: CDR1 SEHNR, CDR2 FQNEAQ (reference sequence). The CDR3 consists of 16 residues. V gave up 5 bases and J gave up 0 bases, with 14 bases separating them. The CDR3: CASSPKGWNSGNTIYF. The CDR3 DNA reads TGTGCCAGCAGCCCCAAAGGGTGGAACTCTGGAAACACCATATATTTT.

This clone has only a few counts. This sequence joins TRBV5-1 and TRBJ2-1, with TRBD2 as a possible D gene (5 bases). This CDR3 is built from 13 residues. Trimming took off 4 bases at V and 4 bases at J, with 9 bases between the two ends. CDR1 and CDR2 from the germline V gene are SGHRS and YFSETQ. This CDR3 reads CASSQDSYNEQFF. DNA for the CDR3: TGCGCCAGCAGCCAGGACTCGTACAATGAGCAGTTCTTC.

The genes are TRBV29-1 and TRBJ2-7; the match to TRBD2 covers 7 bases. Germline V gives CDR1 SQVTM, CDR2 ANQGSEA. The V and J ends lost 1 base and 4 bases, in that order; junction bases with no gene match: 13. The CDR3 is made up of 16 amino acids. The chain's CDR3 is CSVEAPGGGRRYEQYF. DNA for the CDR3: TGCAGCGTTGAAGCCCCTGGCGGGGGAAGGAGATACGAGCAGTACTTC.

The chain is built from TRBV30 and TRBJ1-3; tentatively, D is TRBD1 (6 bases). CDR1 and CDR2 from the germline V gene are GTSNPN and SVGIG (reference sequence). CDR3 size: 15 residues. V was trimmed by 2 bases and J by 5 bases, leaving 16 bases between them. CDR3 in DNA: TGTGCCTGGAGTTACGACAGGTTAAGACGAAACACCATATATTTT. The encoded protein is CAWSYDRLRRNTIYF.

The gene calls are TRBV15 and TRBJ2-5; unclear D gene. V lost 2 bases and J 2 bases, leaving 12 bases between the germline ends. Germline loops: CDR1 LNHNV, CDR2 YYDKDF (reference sequence). CDR3 size: 15 residues. CDR3 sequence (DNA): TGTGCCACCAGCAGACCCCCGGGCCAACAAGAGACCCAGTACTTC. Its protein is CATSRPPGQQETQYF.

The chain recombines TRBV7-9 with TRBJ1-1; D not resolved. With 3 bases removed from V and 3 bases from J, the gap between germline ends came to 5 bases. This CDR3 comprises 12 residues. The V gene's germline CDR1 is SEHNR and CDR2 FQNEAQ (reference sequence). The chain's CDR3 is CASSFRDTEAFF. CDR3 DNA: TGTGCCAGCAGCTTTCGGGACACTGAAGCTTTCTTT.

The chain joins TRBV7-9 to TRBJ1-2; 7 bases align to TRBD1. Germline CDR1 is SEHNR and CDR2 is FQNEAQ (reference sequence). There are 18 residues in the CDR3. V lost 6 bases, J lost 8 bases, and 24 bases stayed unmatched. The chain's CDR3 is CASSPPRDSNNPSKGYTF. In nucleotides, the CDR3 is TGTGCCAGCAGTCCCCCCCGGGACAGCAACAACCCTTCTAAGGGCTACACCTTC.

The rearrangement uses TRBV5-8 and TRBJ1-6, with no clear D. Germline V gives CDR1 SGHTS, CDR2 YDEGEE. The CDR3 sequence is 15 residues long. With 4 bases removed from V and 8 bases from J, the gap between germline ends came to 16 bases. Written as DNA, the CDR3 is TGTGCCAGCAGCATACAGCCTACTGGGTATTCACCCCTCCACTTT. Its translation is CASSIQPTGYSPLHF.

This clone appeared a few times. The V gene is TRBV18, the J gene TRBJ1-2; D remains ambiguous. The germline V gene has CDR1 KGHSH and CDR2 LQKENI. The CDR3 extends over 14 amino acids. Trimming cost V 4 bases and J 2 bases, with 11 bases left between them. The CDR3 reads CASSLTTANYGYTF. The CDR3 bases are TGTGCCAGCTCACTTACGACGGCGAACTATGGCTACACCTTC.

The genes are TRBV4-1 and TRBJ2-7; TRBD2 agrees at 8 bases. Trimming took 4 bases from V and 3 from J; bases not matched to a gene: 8. The CDR3 has 15 amino acids. Germline V CDR1 and CDR2: MGHRA, YSYEKL. The CDR3 coding sequence is TGCGCCAGCAGCCCAGGGACGGGGGGGATCTACGAGCAGTACTTC. This translates into CASSPGTGGIYEQYF.

This clone was seen just once. The DNA for the CDR3 is TGTGCCAGCAGTTTATTAGGGTTGGGTTCACCCCTCCACTTT. It translates to CASSLLGLGSPLHF. The chain has TRBV28 and TRBJ1-6; D not resolved. The CDR3 sequence is 14 residues long. The germline V gene has CDR1 MDHEN and CDR2 SYDVKM. Trimming took off 1 base at V and 9 bases at J, with 10 bases between the two ends.

This clone has only a few counts. This chain joins TRBV28 and TRBJ1-2; 9 nucleotides align to TRBD1. Unmatched junction bases numbered 5, after V lost 6 bases and J lost 6 bases. Germline-derived CDR1 and CDR2 are MDHEN and SYDVKM. The CDR3 runs to 13 residues. CDR3 in amino acids: CASREGTGNGYTF. The CDR3 coding sequence is TGTGCCAGCAGGGAGGGGACAGGGAATGGCTACACCTTC.

This clone has just a few counts. CDR3 region: CASSEALGHYEQYF. The CDR3 DNA reads TGTGCCAGCAGTGAAGCGCTTGGACACTACGAGCAGTACTTC. The gene calls are TRBV6-1 and TRBJ2-7, with D perhaps matching TRBD1 (5 bases). Per the germline V gene, CDR1 is MNHNS and CDR2 is SASEGT. This CDR3 comprises 14 residues. V lost 0 bases, J lost 3 bases, and 9 bases lay in between.